This T cell receptor beta chain comes out of a study of shared clonotypes between healthy human individuals. This CDR3 contains 13 residues. V was trimmed by 5 bases and J by 6 bases, leaving 11 bases between them. Germline loops: CDR1 SGHTA, CDR2 FQGNSA. Profiling relied on immunoSEQ multiplex PCR, and the TCRdb table lists in-frame clones only, not all of them. The sample shows 2 million to 3 million clones, roughly nine tenths of them seen only once. The sequencing sample was made of naive CD4+ T cells sorted from blood. As to subset: CD45RA+ positively selected. This TCR derives from a man aged 18 to 30 in good health. The rearrangement uses TRBV7-2 and TRBJ1-5; possibly TRBD1 for D (5 bases). The CDR3 nucleotides read TGTGCCAGCAGCCAAGGACATGGTCAGCCCCAGCATTTT. Translated, it gives CASSQGHGQPQHF. Variable domain in full (rest from reference TRBV7-2 and TRBJ1-5): GAGVSQSPSNKVTEKGKDVELRCDPISGHTALYWYRQSLGQGLEFLIYFQGNSAPDKSGLPSDRFSAERTGGSVSTLTIQRTQQEDSAVYLCASSQGHGQPQHFGDGTRLSIL.